Below, 6 T cell receptor beta chains from the same sample are listed, as sequenced in a study of T cells in Graves' hyperthyroidism and ophthalmopathy. Amplification targeted TCR beta CDR3 regions from RNA transcripts. Initially, a first-round RT-PCR of the TCR CDR3 employed the HTBI primer set. TCRdb reanalysed the multiplex PCR reads using MiXCR and keeps one entry per CDR3 protein. The profile shows 75,000 to 100,000 distinct CDR3 sequences, roughly 49% of them singletons. Input material: blood. Receptors originate from a woman in her 40s with Graves' hyperthyroidism.

This clonotype came up a few times. This sequence may be a read error, since a much larger clone differs from it by one base. The chain combines TRBV7-9 with TRBJ2-5; 9 bases map to TRBD1. With V trimmed by 5 bases and J by 4 bases, 5 bases remained unmatched. Germline V lookup: CDR1 SEHNR, CDR2 FQNEAQ (reference sequence). This CDR3 has 14 residues. The CDR3 here is CASSLPGQGETQYF. In DNA, the CDR3 is TGTGCCAGCAGCCTACCGGGACAGGGAGAGACCCAGTACTTC.

The V and J genes are TRBV29-1 and TRBJ1-2; no firm D call. V lost 4 bases to trimming and J lost 8 bases, with 11 bases between them. The germline CDR1 and CDR2 sequences are SQVTM and ANQGSEA. The CDR3 loop spans 11 amino acids. The CDR3 DNA reads as TGCAGCGTTGCTGCAGGAGGCGGCTACACCTTC. Its translation: CSVAAGGGYTF.

This clonotype turned up a few times. The rearrangement links TRBV6-6 to TRBJ2-3, with 7 bases lining up with TRBD2. Germline trimming cut 11 bases from V and 2 bases from J; bases unmatched to any gene: 7. Germline V lookup: CDR1 MNHNY, CDR2 SVGAGI (reference sequence). The CDR3 length is 13 residues. The CDR3 sequence: CASERGHTDTQYF. The CDR3 DNA is TGTGCCTCTGAGCGGGGCCACACAGATACGCAGTATTTT.

In this sample, this clonotype turned up many times. The chain joins TRBV7-8 to TRBJ2-5, with TRBD1 identical over 11 bases. The CDR3 spans 15 residues. Germline V lookup: CDR1 SGHVS, CDR2 FQNEAQ. J gave up 5 bases and V 5 bases, and 7 bases lay outside the gene matches. The chain's CDR3 is CASSPGTGGPETQYF. In DNA, the CDR3 is TGTGCCAGCAGCCCGGGGACAGGGGGGCCGGAGACCCAGTACTTC.

This clonotype was observed at least ten times. The chain recombines TRBV7-2 with TRBJ1-2; D possibly corresponds to TRBD1 (6 bases). V dropped 2 bases and J dropped 3 bases, with 16 bases sitting between them. From germline, CDR1 is SGHTA and CDR2 FQGNSA. The length of the CDR3 is 16 residues. CDR3 amino acids: CASSLWALPGDYGYTF. The DNA of the CDR3 is TGTGCCAGCAGCTTATGGGCCCTGCCAGGGGACTATGGCTACACCTTC.

This clonotype was detected only a few times. The J gene is TRBJ1-5, the V gene TRBV28; D may be TRBD1 (6 bases). The length of the CDR3 is 14 residues. V was trimmed by 4 bases and J by 11 bases, leaving 18 bases between them. Germline V CDR1 and CDR2: MDHEN, SYDVKM. CDR3 residues: CASSYQGWAETQHF. DNA of the CDR3: TGTGCCAGCAGTTATCAGGGGTGGGCAGAGACCCAGCATTTT.